A selection of T cell receptor beta chains follows, all from one sample in a study of a mutant IDH1 vaccine in newly diagnosed glioma. Only in-frame clones appear in the TCRdb table, and some are missing; sequencing was by immunoSEQ multiplex PCR. The sample yields more than 30,000 clones, roughly 80% seen once. Their antigens are not known. Material: PBMCs, obtained from a glioma patient whose treatment included an IDH1 peptide vaccine. The source is a young man with glioma. Both conserved end residues are part of each CDR3. The D gene is left open where the match is weak. Some rows mark clone size as missing; the rest say once, few, many or name a class of expanded clone.

clone size,D gene,J gene,V gene,CDR3 DNA,CDR3 protein
NA,NA,TRBJ2-5,TRBV4-1,TGCGCCAGCAGCCAATTTGGGACCCAAGAGACCCAGTACTTC,CASSQFGTQETQYF
NA,NA,TRBJ2-3,TRBV11-3,TGTGCCAGCAGCTTAGGTGGACTCGTCACAGATACGCAGTATTTT,CASSLGGLVTDTQYF
NA,TRBD1,TRBJ1-1,TRBV4-3,TGCGCCAGCAGCCAAGAGAGACAGGGAAGAACTGAAGCTTTCTTT,CASSQERQGRTEAFF
NA,NA,TRBJ1-5,TRBV28,TGTGCCAGCAGTTTAAAGCGGGGGAGTCAGCCCCAGCATTTT,CASSLKRGSQPQHF
NA,NA,TRBJ2-7,TRBV6-1,TGTGCCAGCGGAGGGCAGTACTTC,CASGGQYF
once,NA,TRBJ1-3,TRBV30,TGTGCCTGGAGTGTGGGCCCTCTGGTTGGAAACACCATATATTTT,CAWSVGPLVGNTIYF
NA,TRBD1,TRBJ2-5,TRBV6-5,TGTGCCAGCAGTTACGACGGACAGGGGCAGGAGACCCAGTACTTC,CASSYDGQGQETQYF
NA,NA,TRBJ1-3,TRBV18,TGTGCCAGCTCGAACGAGAAGGGAAACACCATATATTTT,CASSNEKGNTIYF
NA,TRBD1,TRBJ1-1,TRBV30,TGTGCCTGGGCGGGACAGACAATGAACACTGAAGCTTTCTTT,CAWAGQTMNTEAFF
once,TRBD1,TRBJ1-6,TRBV6-5,TGTGCCAGCAGTGCAAGGGGACAGGCTGCCTCACCCCTCCACTTT,CASSARGQAASPLHF
NA,NA,TRBJ2-7,TRBV18,TGTGCCAGCTCACCGGGTCCGGACACTTCCTACGAGCAGTACTTC,CASSPGPDTSYEQYF
once,TRBD1,TRBJ2-7,TRBV5-1,TGCGCCAGCAGTTCCCGGGACAGTGGAGCCTACGAGCAGTACTTC,CASSSRDSGAYEQYF
NA,NA,TRBJ1-2,TRBV5-1,TGCGCCAGCAGTCAGGACGGGAAGCTAGGCTACACCTTC,CASSQDGKLGYTF
few,NA,TRBJ1-5,TRBV4-3,TGCGCCAGCAGCCAAGTAGCGGTGGTTCAGCCCCAGCATTTT,CASSQVAVVQPQHF
NA,NA,TRBJ1-4,TRBV5-8,TGTGCCAGCAGCTTGCATCAGGACGGAAAACTGTTTTTT,CASSLHQDGKLFF